At least ten counts were recorded for the clone carrying this T cell receptor beta chain. Antigen unknown. Trimming removed 4 bases at V and 6 bases at J, with 12 bases between. This CDR3 has 13 residues. Germline assignment: CDR1 MGHRA and CDR2 YSYEKL. This record belongs to a study of identical twins. Regarding the study as a whole: Out-of-frame alpha sequences common to twins were enriched for low generation probability.

MiXCR, applied by TCRdb to the 5' RACE reads, yields one record per CDR3 protein. The sample contains about 450,000 distinct CDR3 sequences, about 18% of which appear only once. This receptor was obtained from a man aged 45-65 years in good health. The sequenced sample was naive T cells sorted from blood. The V and J genes are TRBV4-1 and TRBJ1-2; D may be TRBD1 (6 bases). CDR3 sequence (DNA): TGCGCCAGCAGCCTACAGGGATTTAATGGCTACACCTTC. Translating gives CASSLQGFNGYTF.